The clone carrying this TCR beta chain was counted at least ten times. Its specificity is not known. The sample is drawn from a study of human T cells and chemical hapten exposure. About the research overall: Sensitization involved placing 2% DPC onto a roughly 2 cm by roughly 2 cm region of upper inner arm skin. Small discrepancies in pooled library volume mainly accounted for the varying TCR yields per sample.

TCRdb reprocessed the RACE reads with MiXCR, giving one entry per CDR3 protein. This sample has about 64,000 distinct CDR3 sequences, with roughly 9.6% found just once. Time point described: patch test 3, about 24 weeks after DPC sensitization. Regarding treatment: therapeutic diphenylcyclopropenone sensitization with weekly scalp DPC. Donors, patients with alopecia ranging from 18 to 70 years old and judged suitable for DPC, provided samples. Study-wide results and limits: Once DPC sensitization occurred, TCRs above 1 in 1000 frequency showed no change.

Sequenced material: whole blood, taken in connection with sensitization to the hapten diphenylcyclopropenone (DPC). This clonotype originated in a woman under 40 with alopecia areata. Some clones in this sample may be carry-over from other donors' samples.

CDR3 in DNA: TGCAGTGCTAACCGACAGGGATCTGAAGCTTTCTTT. Its protein product is CSANRQGSEAFF. J is TRBJ1-1 and V is TRBV20-1; TRBD1 matches at 7 bases. The V and J ends lost 4 bases and 6 bases, in that order; junction bases with no gene match: 5. This CDR3 spans 12 amino acids. Germline values: CDR1 DFQATT, CDR2 SNEGSKA (reference sequence).